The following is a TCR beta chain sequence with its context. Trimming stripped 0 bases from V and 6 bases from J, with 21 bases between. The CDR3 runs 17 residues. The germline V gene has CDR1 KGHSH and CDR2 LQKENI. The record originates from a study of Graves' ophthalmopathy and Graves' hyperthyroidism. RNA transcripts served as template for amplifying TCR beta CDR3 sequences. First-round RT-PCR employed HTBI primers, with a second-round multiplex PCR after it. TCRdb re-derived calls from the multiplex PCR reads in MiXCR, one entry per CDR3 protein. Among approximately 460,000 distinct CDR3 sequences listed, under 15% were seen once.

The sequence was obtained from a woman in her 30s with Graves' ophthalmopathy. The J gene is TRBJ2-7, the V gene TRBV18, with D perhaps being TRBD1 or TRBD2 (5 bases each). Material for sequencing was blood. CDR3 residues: CASSPPGQGVWLFEQYF. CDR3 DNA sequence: TGTGCCAGCTCACCACCCGGGCAGGGAGTGTGGTTGTTCGAGCAGTACTTC.